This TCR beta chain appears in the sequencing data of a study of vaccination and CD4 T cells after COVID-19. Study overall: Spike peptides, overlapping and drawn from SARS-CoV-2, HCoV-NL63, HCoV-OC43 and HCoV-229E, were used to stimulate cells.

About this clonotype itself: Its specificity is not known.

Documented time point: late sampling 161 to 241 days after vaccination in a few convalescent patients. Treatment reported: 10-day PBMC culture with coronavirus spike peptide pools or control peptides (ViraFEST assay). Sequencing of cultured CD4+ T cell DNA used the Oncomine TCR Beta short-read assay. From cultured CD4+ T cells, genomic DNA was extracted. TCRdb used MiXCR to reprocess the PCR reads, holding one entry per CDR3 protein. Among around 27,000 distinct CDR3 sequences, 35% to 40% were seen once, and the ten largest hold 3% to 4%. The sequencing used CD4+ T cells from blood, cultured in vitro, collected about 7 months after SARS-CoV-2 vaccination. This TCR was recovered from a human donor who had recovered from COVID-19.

The CDR3 sequence: CASSAIRDRGPEQYF. CDR3 coding DNA: TGTGCCAGCAGCGCCATCCGGGACAGGGGTCCCGAGCAGTACTTC. V and J are TRBV11-2 and TRBJ2-7; TRBD1 matches 10 bases. This CDR3 is built from 15 residues. From germline, CDR1 is SGHAT and CDR2 FQNNGV. Unmatched junction bases numbered 10, after V lost 5 bases and J lost 6 bases.